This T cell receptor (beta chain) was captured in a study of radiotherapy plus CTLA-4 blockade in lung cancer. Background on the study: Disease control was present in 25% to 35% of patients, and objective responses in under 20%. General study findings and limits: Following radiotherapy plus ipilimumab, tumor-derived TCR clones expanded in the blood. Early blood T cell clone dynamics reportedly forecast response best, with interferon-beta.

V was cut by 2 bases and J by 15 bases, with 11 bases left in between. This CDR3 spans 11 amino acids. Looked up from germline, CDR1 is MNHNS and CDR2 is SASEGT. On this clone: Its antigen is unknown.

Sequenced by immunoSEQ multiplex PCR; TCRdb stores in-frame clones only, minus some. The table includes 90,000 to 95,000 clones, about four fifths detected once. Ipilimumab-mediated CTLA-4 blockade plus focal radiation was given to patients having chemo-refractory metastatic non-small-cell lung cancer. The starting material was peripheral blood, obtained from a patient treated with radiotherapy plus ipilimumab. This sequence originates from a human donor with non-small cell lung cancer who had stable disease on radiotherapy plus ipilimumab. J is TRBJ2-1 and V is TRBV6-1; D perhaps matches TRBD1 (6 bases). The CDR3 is CASSELDRGFF. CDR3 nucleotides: TGTGCCAGCAGTGAACTGGACAGAGGGTTCTTC.